One T cell receptor (beta chain) is described in this entry. What it binds is not known. TCRdb recomputed calls from the 5' RACE reads with MiXCR, one row per CDR3 protein. The data show hundreds of thousands of distinct CDR3 sequences, 6.2% seen once. The data are from a study of T cells after yellow fever vaccination. Study-wide findings and caveats: Bulk-population clonotypes that are abundant could appear as contaminants in FACS-sorted repertoires. Clones that expanded after primary vaccination mostly reappeared after the booster (96% CD4, approximately 85% CD8).

The CDR3 sequence is 14 residues long. V shed 5 bases, J shed 7 bases, and the junction held 9 bases outside the gene matches. Germline V CDR1 and CDR2: LGHDT, YNNKEL (reference sequence). Sequenced here: PBMCs, sampled 5 days after the yellow fever booster vaccination. V and J are TRBV3-1 and TRBJ2-7; 9 nucleotides agree with TRBD2. The receptor comes from a man in his thirties or forties who received the YFV17D yellow fever vaccine. The CDR3 loop reads CASSTGLAPSEQYF. In DNA form, the CDR3 reads TGTGCCAGCAGCACGGGACTAGCCCCTAGTGAGCAGTACTTC.